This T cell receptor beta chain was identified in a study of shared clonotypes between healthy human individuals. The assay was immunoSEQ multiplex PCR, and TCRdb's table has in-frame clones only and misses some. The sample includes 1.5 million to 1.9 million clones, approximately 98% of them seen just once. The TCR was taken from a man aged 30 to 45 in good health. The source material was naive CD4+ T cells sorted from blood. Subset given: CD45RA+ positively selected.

The CDR3: CATGTSGYEQYF. In DNA form, the CDR3 reads TGTGCCACCGGGACTAGCGGCTACGAGCAGTACTTC. The chain recombines TRBV18 with TRBJ2-7, with 11 bases fitting TRBD2. CDR3 length: 12 residues. V dropped 10 bases and J dropped 3; count of bases not matched to a gene: 2. In germline, CDR1 is KGHSH, CDR2 LQKENI.